This T cell receptor (beta chain) was identified during a study of beta chain features in type 1 diabetes. Study observations and caveats: Comparison showed that naive, central memory and Treg TCRB repertoires appeared more similar among patients than among healthy donors. When VDJ junctions were examined, type 1 diabetes patients showed fewer insertions and more deletions. Shortening that was moderate but significant affected the TCRB CDR3s of Type 1 diabetes patients in all four CD4+ subsets.

A few counts support this clone. Its target is unknown. Since all of the isolated RNA was reverse transcribed, expressed TCRB transcripts were what got sequenced. Libraries were prepared by immunoSEQ multiplex PCR; TCRdb keeps only in-frame clonotypes and omits some of them. The data show about 220,000 clones, roughly a tenth seen once. Sequencing was performed on central memory CD4+ T cells from blood. The sequence derives from a man younger than 35 in good health.

CDR3 amino acids: CASSLGAKNIQYF. In DNA, the CDR3 is TGTGCCAGCAGCTTAGGAGCCAAAAACATTCAGTACTTC. V usage is TRBV7-9 and J usage is TRBJ2-4; D gene ambiguous. The CDR3 length is 13 residues. Trimming removed 1 base at V and 0 bases at J, with 1 base between. Germline V lookup: CDR1 SEHNR, CDR2 FQNEAQ (reference sequence).